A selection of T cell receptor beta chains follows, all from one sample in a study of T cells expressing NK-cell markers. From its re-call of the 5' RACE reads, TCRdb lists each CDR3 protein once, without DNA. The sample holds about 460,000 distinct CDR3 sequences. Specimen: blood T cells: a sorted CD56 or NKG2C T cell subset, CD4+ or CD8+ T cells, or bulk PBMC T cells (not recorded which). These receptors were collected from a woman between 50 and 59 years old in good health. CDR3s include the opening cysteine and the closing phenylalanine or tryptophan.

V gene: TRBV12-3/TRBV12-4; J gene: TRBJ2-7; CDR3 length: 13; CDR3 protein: CASSSTNTLEQYF
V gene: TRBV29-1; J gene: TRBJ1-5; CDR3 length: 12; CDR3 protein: CSALDRGQPQHF
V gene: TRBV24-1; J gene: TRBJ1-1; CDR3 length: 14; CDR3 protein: CATSDPGRGAEAFF
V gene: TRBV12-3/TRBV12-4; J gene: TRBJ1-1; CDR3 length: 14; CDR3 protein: CASSKEGPRTEAFF
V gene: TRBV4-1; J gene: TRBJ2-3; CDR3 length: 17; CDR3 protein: CASSQEISAGVTDTQYF
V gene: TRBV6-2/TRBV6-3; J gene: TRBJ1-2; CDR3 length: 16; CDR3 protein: CATLRDRLSINYGYTF
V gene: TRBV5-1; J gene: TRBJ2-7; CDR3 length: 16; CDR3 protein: CASSHSPPGLASEQYF
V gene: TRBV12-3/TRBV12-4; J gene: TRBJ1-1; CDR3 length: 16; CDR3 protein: CASSLWGVGFSTEAFF
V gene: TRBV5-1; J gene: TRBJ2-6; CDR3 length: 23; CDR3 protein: CASSYNNLPGQGHPSSGANVLTF
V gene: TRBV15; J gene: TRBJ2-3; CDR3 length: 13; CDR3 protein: CATSVEYTDTQYF
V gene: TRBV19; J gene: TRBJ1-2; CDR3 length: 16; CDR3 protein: CASSGGTALRSVGYTF
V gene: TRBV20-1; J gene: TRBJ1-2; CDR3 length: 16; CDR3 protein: CSAPHREGGANYGYTF
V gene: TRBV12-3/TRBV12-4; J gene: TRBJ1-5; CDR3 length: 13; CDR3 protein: CASSPGGTQPQHF
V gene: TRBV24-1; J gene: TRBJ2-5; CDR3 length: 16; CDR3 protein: CATSDPKQGGQETQYF
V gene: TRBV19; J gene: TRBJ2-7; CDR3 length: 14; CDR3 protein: CASSTPSGPYEQYF
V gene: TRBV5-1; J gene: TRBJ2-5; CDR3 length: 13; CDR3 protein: CASSLEGMETQYF
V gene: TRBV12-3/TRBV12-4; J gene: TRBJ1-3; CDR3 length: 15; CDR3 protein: CASRARTGVRNTIYF
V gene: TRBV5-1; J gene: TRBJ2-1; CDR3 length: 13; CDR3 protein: CASRVGPLNEQFF
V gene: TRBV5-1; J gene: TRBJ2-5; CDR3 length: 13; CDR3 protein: CASSLVQSETQYF
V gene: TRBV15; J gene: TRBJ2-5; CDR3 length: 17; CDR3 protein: CATSLRGLAGGQETQYF
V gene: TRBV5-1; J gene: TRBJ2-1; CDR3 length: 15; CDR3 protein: CASSRTSGLNNEQFF
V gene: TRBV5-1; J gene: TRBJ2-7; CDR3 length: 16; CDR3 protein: CASSLAKSGNTHEQYF
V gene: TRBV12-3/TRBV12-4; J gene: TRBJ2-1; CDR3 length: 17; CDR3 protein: CASSLRQGAGVFNEQFF
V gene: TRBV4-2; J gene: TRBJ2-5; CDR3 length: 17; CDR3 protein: CASSPPAATGRVETQYF
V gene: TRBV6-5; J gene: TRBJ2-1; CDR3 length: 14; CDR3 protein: CASMGLAGVNEQFF
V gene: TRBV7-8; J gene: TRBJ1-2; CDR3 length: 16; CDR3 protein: CASSSPMRQGRYGYTF
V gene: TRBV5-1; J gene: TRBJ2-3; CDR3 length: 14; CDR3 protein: CASSLGQPTDTQYF
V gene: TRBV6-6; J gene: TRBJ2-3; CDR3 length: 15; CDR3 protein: CASSSTGGPTDTQYF
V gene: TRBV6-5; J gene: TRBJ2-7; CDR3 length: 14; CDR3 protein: CASSYGGDPNEQYF
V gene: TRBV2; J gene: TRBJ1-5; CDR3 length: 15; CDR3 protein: CASRTTGGDSQPQHF
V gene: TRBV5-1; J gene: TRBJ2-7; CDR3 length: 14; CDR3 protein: CASSPSGEPSEQYF
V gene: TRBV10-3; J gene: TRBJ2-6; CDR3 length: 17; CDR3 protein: CAISAARGGASANVLTF
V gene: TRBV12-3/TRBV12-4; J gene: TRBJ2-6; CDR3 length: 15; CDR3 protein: CASTWGWPGANVLTF
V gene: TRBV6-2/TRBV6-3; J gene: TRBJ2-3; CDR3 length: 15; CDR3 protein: CASSGRQGPSNTQYF
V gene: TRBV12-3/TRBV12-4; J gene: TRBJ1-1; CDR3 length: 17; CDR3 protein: CASSLRGRGTGLFEAFF
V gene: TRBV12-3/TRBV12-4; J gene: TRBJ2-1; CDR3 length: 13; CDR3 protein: CASSLATSREQFF
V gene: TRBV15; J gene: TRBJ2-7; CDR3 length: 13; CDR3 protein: CATSRGSGYEQYF
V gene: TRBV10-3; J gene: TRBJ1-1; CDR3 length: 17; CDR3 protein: CATGNSPTGLILTEAFF
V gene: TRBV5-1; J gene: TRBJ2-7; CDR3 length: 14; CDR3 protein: CASSRSSSVGEQYF
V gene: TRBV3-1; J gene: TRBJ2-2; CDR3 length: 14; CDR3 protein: CASSQARLVGELFF
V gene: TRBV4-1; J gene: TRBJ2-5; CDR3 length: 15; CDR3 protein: CASSGRLNRGETQYF
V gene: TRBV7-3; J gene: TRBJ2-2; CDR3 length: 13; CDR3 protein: CASSEIVAGELFF
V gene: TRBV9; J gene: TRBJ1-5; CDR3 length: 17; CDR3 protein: CASSVVGRAFSNQPQHF
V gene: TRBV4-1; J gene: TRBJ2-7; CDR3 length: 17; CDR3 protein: CASSQDPRQVSSYEQYF
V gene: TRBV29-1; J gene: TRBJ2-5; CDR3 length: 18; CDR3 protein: CSVVGLPERGVRGETQYF
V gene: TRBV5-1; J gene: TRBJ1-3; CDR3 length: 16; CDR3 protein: CASADREVNSGNTIYF
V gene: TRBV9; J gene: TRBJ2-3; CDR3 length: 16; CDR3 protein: CASSVVGTRGTDTQYF